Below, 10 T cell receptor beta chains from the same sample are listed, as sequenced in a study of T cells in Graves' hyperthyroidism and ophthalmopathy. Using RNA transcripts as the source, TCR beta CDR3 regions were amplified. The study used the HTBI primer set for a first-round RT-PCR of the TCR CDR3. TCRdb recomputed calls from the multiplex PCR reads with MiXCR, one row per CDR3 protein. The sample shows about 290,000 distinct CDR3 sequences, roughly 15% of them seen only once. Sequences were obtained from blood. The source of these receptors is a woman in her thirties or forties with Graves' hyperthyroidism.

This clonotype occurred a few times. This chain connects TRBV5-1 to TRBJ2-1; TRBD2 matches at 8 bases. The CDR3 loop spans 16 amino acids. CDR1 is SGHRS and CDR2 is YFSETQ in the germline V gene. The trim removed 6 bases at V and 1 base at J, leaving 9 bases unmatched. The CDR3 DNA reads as TGCGCCAGCACCCCCGTGACGGGAGGGTCCTACAATGAGCAGTTCTTC. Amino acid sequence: CASTPVTGGSYNEQFF.

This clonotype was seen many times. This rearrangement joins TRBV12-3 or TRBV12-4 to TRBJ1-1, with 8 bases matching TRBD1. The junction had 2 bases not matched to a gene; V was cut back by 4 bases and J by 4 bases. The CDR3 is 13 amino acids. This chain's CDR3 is CASSSTGATEAFF. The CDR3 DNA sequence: TGTGCCAGCAGTTCGACAGGGGCCACTGAAGCTTTCTTT.

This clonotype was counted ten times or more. CDR3 residues: CASRQGSQPQHF. CDR3 DNA sequence: TGTGCCAGCAGACAGGGTAGTCAGCCCCAGCATTTT. J is TRBJ1-5 and V is TRBV12-3 or TRBV12-4; perhaps TRBD1 as D (6 bases). The V gene lost 6 bases and the J gene lost 6 bases, with 9 bases spanning the gap. There are 12 residues in the CDR3.

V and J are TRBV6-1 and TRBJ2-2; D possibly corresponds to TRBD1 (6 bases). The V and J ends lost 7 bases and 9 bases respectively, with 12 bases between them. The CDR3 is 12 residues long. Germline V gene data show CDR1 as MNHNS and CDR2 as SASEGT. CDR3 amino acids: CASTNRARELFF. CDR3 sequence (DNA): TGTGCCAGCACAAACAGGGCACGGGAGCTGTTTTTT.

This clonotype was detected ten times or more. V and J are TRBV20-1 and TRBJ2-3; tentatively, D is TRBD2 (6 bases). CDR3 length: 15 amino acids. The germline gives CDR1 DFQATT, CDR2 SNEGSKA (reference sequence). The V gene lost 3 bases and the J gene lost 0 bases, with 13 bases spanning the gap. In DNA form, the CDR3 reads TGCAGTGCTAGGGTGTCGGGAGCTAGCACAGATACGCAGTATTTT. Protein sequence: CSARVSGASTDTQYF.

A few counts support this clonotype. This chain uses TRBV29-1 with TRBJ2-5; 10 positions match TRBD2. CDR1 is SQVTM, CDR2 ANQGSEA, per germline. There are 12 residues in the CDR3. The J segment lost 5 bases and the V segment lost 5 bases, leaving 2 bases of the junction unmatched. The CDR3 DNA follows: TGCAGCGTTAAACTAGCGGGGGAGACCCAGTACTTC. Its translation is CSVKLAGETQYF.

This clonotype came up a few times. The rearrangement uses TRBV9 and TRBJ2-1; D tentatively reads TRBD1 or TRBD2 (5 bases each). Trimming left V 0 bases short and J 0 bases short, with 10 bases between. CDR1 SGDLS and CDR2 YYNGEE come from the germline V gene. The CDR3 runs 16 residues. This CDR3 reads CASSVGPGSSYNEQFF. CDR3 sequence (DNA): TGTGCCAGCAGCGTAGGCCCAGGGAGCTCCTACAATGAGCAGTTCTTC.

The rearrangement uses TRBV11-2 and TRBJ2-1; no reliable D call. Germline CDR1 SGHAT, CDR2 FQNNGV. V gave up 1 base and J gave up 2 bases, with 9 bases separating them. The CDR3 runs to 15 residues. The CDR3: CASSLVDDPYNEQFF. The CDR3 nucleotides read TGTGCCAGCAGCTTAGTTGACGACCCCTACAATGAGCAGTTCTTC. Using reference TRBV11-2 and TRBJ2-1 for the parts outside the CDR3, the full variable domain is EAGVAQSPRYKIIEKRQSVAFWCNPISGHATLYWYQQILGQGPKLLIQFQNNGVVDDSQLPKDRFSAERLKGVDSTLKIQPAKLEDSAVYLCASSLVDDPYNEQFFGPGTRLTVL.

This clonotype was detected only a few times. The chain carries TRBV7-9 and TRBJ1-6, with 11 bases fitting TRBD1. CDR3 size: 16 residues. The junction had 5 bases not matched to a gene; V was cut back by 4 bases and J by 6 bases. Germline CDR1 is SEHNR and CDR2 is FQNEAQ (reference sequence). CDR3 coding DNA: TGTGCCAGCAGCTCCGGGACAGGGGGAGGTAATTCACCCCTCCACTTT. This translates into CASSSGTGGGNSPLHF.

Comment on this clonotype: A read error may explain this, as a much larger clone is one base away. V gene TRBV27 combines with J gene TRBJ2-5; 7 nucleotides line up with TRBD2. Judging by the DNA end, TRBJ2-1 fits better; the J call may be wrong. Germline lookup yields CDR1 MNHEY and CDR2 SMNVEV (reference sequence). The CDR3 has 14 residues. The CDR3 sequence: CASSSGTSQETQFF. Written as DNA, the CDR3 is TGTGCCAGCAGTAGCGGGACCTCCCAAGAGACCCAGTTCTTC.